Listed below are T cell receptor beta chains from one sample, sequenced in a study of blood T cell repertoires in COVID-19. Assay used: immunoSEQ multiplex PCR; TCRdb lists only in-frame clones, some missing. The sample yields approximately 120,000 clones, around 82% seen once. Sequencing input: peripheral blood. These receptors originate from a man aged 80 or over with active or convalescent COVID-19. The CDR3 runs from the conserved cysteine through the conserved F or W. The order of the fields is J gene, V gene, D gene, CDR3 protein. A D gene is named only where the DNA matches it firmly.

>TRBJ1-1|TRBV7-3|.
CASKSQGTNTEAFF
>TRBJ2-7|TRBV5-6|.
CASSSGVEQYF
>TRBJ2-7|TRBV5-4|.
CASSPEDSSYEQYF
>TRBJ2-7|TRBV19|TRBD2
CASSMFGLANEQYF
>TRBJ1-4|TRBV29-1|.
CSVGGTDEKLFF
>TRBJ2-7|TRBV27|.
CASSSSSYEQYF
>TRBJ1-1|TRBV29-1|.
CSGGTRNMNTEAFF
>TRBJ2-7|TRBV28|.
CASSVQGTYEQYF
>TRBJ1-2|TRBV5-1|TRBD1
CASSPLTGAEDGYTF
>TRBJ1-6|TRBV5-1|TRBD1
CASSLSGTGDSPLHF
>TRBJ1-2|TRBV2|.
CASSEHPRGYTF
>TRBJ1-1|TRBV6-6|TRBD1
CASRLTGQGNTEAFF
>TRBJ2-5|TRBV5-5|.
CASSLDRYGETQYF
>TRBJ2-3|TRBV7-9|.
CASSLAGGGRDTQYF
>TRBJ1-2|TRBV5-4|.
CASSSGIAGLDGYTF
>TRBJ1-3|TRBV6-6|TRBD1
CASSIQDRDSGNTIYF
>TRBJ2-1|TRBV4-1|TRBD2
CASSQDLFGLAGGGEQFF
>TRBJ2-1|TRBV19|.
CASSTPADGGRQFF
>TRBJ2-2|TRBV24-1|.
CATSEGGSGELFF
>TRBJ1-6|TRBV27|TRBD1
CASSSPGQGRPGYNSPLHF
>TRBJ2-3|TRBV25-1|TRBD1
CASSGTGRSDTQYF
>TRBJ2-6|TRBV25-1|.
CASSALSGANVLTF
>TRBJ2-7|TRBV5-1|TRBD2
CASTGGGGGSSYEQYF
>TRBJ1-6|TRBV7-8|TRBD1
CASSVPGQGNSPLHF
>TRBJ1-4|TRBV19|TRBD1
CATQDRGNEKLFF